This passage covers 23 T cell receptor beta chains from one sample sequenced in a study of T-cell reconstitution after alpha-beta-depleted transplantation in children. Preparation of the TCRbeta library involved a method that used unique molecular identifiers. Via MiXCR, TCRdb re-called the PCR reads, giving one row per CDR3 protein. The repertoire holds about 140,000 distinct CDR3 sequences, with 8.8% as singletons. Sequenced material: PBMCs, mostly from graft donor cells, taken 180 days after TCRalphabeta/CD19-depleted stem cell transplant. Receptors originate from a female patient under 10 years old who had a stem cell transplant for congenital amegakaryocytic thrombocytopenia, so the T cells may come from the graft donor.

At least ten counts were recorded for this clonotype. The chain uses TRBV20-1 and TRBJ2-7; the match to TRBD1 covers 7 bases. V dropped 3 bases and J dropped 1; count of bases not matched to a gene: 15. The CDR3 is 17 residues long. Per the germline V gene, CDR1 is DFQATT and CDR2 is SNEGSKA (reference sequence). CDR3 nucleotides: TGCAGTGCTAGGTTTCCTGCGTTCACAGGGGATTCCTACGAGCAGTACTTC. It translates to CSARFPAFTGDSYEQYF.

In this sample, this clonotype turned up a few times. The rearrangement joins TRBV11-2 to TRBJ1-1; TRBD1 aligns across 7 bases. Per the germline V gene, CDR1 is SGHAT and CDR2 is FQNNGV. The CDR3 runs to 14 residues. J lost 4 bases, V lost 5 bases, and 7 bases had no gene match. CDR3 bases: TGTGCCAGCAGCATCCGACAGGGTGGCACTGAAGCTTTCTTT. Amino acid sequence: CASSIRQGGTEAFF.

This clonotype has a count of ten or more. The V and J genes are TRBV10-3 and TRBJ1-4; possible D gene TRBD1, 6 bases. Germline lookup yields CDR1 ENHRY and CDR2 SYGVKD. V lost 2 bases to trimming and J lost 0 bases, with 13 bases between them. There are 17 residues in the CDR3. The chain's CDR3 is CAISEQQGGSTNEKLFF. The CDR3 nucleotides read TGTGCCATCAGTGAGCAACAGGGAGGTTCAACTAATGAAAAACTGTTTTTT.

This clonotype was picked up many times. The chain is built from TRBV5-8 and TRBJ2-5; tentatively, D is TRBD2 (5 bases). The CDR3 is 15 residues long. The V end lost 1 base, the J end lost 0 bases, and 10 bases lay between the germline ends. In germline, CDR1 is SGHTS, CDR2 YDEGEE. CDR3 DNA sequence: TGTGCCAGCAGCTTGTGGGGAGAGTACCAAGAGACCCAGTACTTC. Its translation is CASSLWGEYQETQYF.

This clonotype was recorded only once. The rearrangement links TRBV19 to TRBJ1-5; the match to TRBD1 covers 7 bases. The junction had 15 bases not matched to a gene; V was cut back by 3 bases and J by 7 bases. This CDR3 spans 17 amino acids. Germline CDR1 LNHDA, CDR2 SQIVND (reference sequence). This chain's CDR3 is CASSILGTGVTGQPQHF. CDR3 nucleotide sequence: TGTGCCAGTAGTATTTTGGGAACAGGGGTCACAGGACAGCCCCAGCATTTT. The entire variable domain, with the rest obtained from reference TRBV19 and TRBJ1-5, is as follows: DGGITQSPKYLFRKEGQNVTLSCEQNLNHDAMYWYRQDPGQGLRLIYYSQIVNDFQKGDIAEGYSVSREKKESFPLTVTSAQKNPTAFYLCASSILGTGVTGQPQHFGDGTRLSIL.

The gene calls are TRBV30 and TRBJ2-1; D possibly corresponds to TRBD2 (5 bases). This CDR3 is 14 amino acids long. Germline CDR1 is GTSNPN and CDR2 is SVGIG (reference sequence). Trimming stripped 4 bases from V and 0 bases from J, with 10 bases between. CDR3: CAWNLGSSYNEQFF. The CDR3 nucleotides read TGTGCCTGGAATTTGGGGAGCTCCTACAATGAGCAGTTCTTC. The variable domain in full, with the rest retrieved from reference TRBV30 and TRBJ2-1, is SQTIHQWPATLVQPVGSPLSLECTVEGTSNPNLYWYRQAAGRGLQLLFYSVGIGQISSEVPQNLSASRPQDRQFILSSKKLLLSDSGFYLCAWNLGSSYNEQFFGPGTRLTVL.

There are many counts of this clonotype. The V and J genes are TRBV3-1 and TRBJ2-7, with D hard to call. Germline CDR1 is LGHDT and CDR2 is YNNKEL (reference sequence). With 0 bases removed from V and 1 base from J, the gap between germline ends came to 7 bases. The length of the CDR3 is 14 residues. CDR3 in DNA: TGTGCCAGCAGCCAAGACTGGGGTTCCTACGAGCAGTACTTC. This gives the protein CASSQDWGSYEQYF.

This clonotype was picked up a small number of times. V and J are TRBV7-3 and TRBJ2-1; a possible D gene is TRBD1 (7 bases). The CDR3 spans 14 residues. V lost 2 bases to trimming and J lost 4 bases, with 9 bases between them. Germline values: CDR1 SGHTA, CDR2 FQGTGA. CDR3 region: CASSLPGGYNEQFF. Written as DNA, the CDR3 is TGTGCCAGCAGCTTACCAGGGGGGTACAATGAGCAGTTCTTC. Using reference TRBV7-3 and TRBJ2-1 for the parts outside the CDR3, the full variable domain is GAGVSQTPSNKVTEKGKYVELRCDPISGHTALYWYRQSLGQGPEFLIYFQGTGAADDSGLPNDRFFAVRPEGSVSTLKIQRTERGDSAVYLCASSLPGGYNEQFFGPGTRLTVL.

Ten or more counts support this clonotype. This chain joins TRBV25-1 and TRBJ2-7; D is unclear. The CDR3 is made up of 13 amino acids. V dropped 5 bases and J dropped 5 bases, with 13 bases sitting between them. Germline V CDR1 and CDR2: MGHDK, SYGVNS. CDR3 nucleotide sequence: TGTGCCAGCAGTTCGAAGGGATCCCACGAGCAGTACTTC. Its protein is CASSSKGSHEQYF.

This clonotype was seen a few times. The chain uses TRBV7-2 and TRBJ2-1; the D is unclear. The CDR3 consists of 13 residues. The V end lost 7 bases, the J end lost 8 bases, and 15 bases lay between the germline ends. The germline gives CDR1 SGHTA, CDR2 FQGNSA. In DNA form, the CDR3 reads TGTGCCAGCAACCGACCCTCTCTCCATGAGCAGTTCTTC. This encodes CASNRPSLHEQFF.

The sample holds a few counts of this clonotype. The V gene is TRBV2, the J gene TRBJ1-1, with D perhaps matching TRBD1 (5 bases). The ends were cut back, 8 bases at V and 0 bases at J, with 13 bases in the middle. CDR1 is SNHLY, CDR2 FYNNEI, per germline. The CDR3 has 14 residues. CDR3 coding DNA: TGTGCCAGCTTGCAGGGAGTCATGAACACTGAAGCTTTCTTT. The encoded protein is CASLQGVMNTEAFF.

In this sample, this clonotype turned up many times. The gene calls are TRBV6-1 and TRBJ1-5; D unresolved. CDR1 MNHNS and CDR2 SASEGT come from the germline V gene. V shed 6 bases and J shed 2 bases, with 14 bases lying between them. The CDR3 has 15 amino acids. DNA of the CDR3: TGTGCCAGCAGCCCCCTGGTTGGGGGCAATCAGCCCCAGCATTTT. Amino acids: CASSPLVGGNQPQHF.

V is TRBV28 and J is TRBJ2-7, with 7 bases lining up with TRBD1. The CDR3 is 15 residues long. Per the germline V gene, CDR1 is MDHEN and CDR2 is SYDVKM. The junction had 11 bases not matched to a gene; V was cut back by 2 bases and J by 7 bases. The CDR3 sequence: CASSLRTGSPGEQYF. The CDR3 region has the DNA TGTGCCAGCAGTTTAAGGACAGGATCGCCGGGGGAGCAGTACTTC.

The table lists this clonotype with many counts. The CDR3 is CASRTDGAGTAQETQYF. CDR3 DNA sequence: TGTGCCAGCAGGACCGACGGGGCGGGAACCGCCCAAGAGACCCAGTACTTC. This chain uses TRBV6-1 with TRBJ2-5; possible D gene TRBD2, 6 bases. Deletions cut 6 bases from V and 1 base from J, with 21 bases between. The CDR3 runs 17 residues. Germline-derived CDR1 and CDR2 are MNHNS and SASEGT.

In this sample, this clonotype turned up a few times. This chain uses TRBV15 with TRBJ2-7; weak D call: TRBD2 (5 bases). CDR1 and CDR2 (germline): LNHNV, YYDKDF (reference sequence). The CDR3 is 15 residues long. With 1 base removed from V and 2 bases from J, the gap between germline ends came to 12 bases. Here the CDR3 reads CATSRAPGLAYEQYF. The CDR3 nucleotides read TGTGCCACCAGCAGAGCCCCGGGATTGGCCTACGAGCAGTACTTC.

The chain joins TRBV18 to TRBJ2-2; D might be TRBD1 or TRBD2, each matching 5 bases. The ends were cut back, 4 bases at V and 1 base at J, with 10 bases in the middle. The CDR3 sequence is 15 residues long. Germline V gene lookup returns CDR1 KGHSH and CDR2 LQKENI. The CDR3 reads CASSLRDGNTGELFF. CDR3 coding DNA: TGTGCCAGCTCACTCCGGGACGGGAACACCGGGGAGCTGTTTTTT.

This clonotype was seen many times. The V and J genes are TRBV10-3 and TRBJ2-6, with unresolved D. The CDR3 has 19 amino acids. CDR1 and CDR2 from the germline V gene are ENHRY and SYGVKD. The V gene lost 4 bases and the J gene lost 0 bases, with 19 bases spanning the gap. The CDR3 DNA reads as TGTGCCATCAGTGGCGCGTGGCTCAGGTCATACTCTGGGGCCAACGTCCTGACTTTC. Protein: CAISGAWLRSYSGANVLTF.

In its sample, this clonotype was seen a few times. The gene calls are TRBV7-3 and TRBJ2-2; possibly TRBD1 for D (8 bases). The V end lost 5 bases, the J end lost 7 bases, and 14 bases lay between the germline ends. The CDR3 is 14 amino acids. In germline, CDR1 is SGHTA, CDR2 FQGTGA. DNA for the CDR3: TGTGCCAGCAGCCCAGGGGGCGGGGGCGGGGAGCTGTTTTTT. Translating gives CASSPGGGGGELFF.

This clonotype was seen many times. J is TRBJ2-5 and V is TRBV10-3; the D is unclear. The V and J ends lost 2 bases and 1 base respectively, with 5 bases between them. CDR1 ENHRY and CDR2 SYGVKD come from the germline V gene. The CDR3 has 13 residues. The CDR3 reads CAISEGSQETQYF. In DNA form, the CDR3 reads TGTGCCATCAGTGAGGGCAGCCAAGAGACCCAGTACTTC.

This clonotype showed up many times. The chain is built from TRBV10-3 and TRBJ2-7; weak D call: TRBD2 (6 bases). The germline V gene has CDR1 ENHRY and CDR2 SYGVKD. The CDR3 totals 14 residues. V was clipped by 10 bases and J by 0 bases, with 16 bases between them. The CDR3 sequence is CATRGVGSSYEQYF. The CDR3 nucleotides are TGTGCCACCCGAGGAGTCGGGAGCTCCTACGAGCAGTACTTC.

Here the CDR3 reads CSARDAGRDTGELFF. The CDR3 DNA is TGCAGTGCTAGAGATGCCGGGAGGGACACCGGGGAGCTGTTTTTT. The chain recombines TRBV20-1 with TRBJ2-2; TRBD2 matches 8 bases. V lost 0 bases and J lost 3; bases outside the gene matches: 3. The CDR3 is 15 residues long. Per germline, CDR1 DFQATT and CDR2 SNEGSKA (reference sequence).

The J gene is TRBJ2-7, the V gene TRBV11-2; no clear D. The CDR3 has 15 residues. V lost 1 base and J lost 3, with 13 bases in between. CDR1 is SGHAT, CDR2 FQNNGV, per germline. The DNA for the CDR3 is TGTGCCAGCAGCTTAGTTTGGCAGGCAAGCTACGAGCAGTACTTC. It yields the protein CASSLVWQASYEQYF.

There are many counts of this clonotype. The CDR3 reads CASSPGTHQETQYF. The DNA for the CDR3 is TGCGCCAGCAGTCCCGGGACACATCAAGAGACCCAGTACTTC. This rearrangement joins TRBV5-1 to TRBJ2-5, with D maybe TRBD1 (6 bases). Trimming removed 5 bases at V and 2 bases at J, with 13 bases between. Per the germline V gene, CDR1 is SGHRS and CDR2 is YFSETQ. This CDR3 spans 14 amino acids.